This T cell receptor (beta chain) was documented in a study of neurological immune-mediated disorders. Study-wide points: No sharing of CDR3 amino acid sequences was observed among expanded clones across subjects, suggesting private repertoires in all groups.

Germline values: CDR1 SGHTA, CDR2 FQGNSA. CDR3 size: 12 residues. Trimming took off 5 bases at V and 8 bases at J, with 12 bases between the two ends. This clonotype was seen at least ten times. As yet, its antigen is unknown. The cDNA came from 5'RACE with 10-nucleotide random UMIs. Over 170 million TCR-beta sequences, together covering 15-18 subjects, were produced by every individual sequencing run that was carried out. TCRdb independently ran MiXCR on the 5' RACE reads; one entry per CDR3 protein. Among approximately 58,000 distinct CDR3 sequences, roughly 10% were seen once, and the ten largest hold 1.5% to 2%.

This sequence was found in a man in his 60s in good health. The genes are TRBV7-2 and TRBJ1-1; D unresolved. The sample comprised PBMCs. This CDR3 reads CASSPPSEEAFF. CDR3 DNA: TGTGCCAGCAGCCCTCCTTCAGAAGAAGCTTTCTTT.